The entry below gives a single T cell receptor beta chain sequence along with its context. This record belongs to a study of T-cell reconstitution after alpha-beta-depleted transplantation in children. It was with unique molecular identifiers that the TCRbeta library was prepared. In TCRdb, the PCR reads were re-called with MiXCR into one record per CDR3 protein. This sample yields 45,000 to 70,000 distinct CDR3 sequences, of which about 40% are seen a single time; around 98% belongs to the top ten. Germline V gene lookup returns CDR1 SGHRS and CDR2 YFSETQ. Trimming took 0 bases from V and 7 from J, leaving 23 bases between them. CDR3 length equals 18 residues.

The sequence was obtained from a male patient younger than 18 who had a stem cell transplant for acute lymphoblastic leukemia, so the T cells may come from the graft donor. The sequenced sample was PBMCs, mostly from graft donor cells, obtained 360 days after TCRalphabeta/CD19-depleted stem cell transplant. The chain recombines TRBV5-1 with TRBJ2-1; tentative D call: TRBD2 (5 bases). The CDR3 protein is CASSLDMRVGVLRNEQFF. CDR3 coding DNA: TGCGCCAGCAGCTTGGATATGAGGGTAGGAGTCCTGAGAAATGAGCAGTTCTTC.